This T cell receptor (beta chain) was observed in a study of T cell responses to AZD1222 COVID-19 vaccine. Sequencing used immunoSEQ multiplex PCR; TCRdb keeps in-frame clones, though not all of them. This table holds approximately 200,000 clones, 90% to 95% found once. This clone showed up just a few times. Its cognate antigen is unknown. Study conclusions and caveats: Baseline serostatus was positive in only a handful of AZD1222 recipients. Spike-specific TCR breadth and depth both grew after two AZD1222 doses. Every sample of the repertoires postdated the peak T cell response.

V lost 6 bases to trimming and J lost 1 base; unmatched junction nucleotides: 14. The CDR3 is made up of 17 amino acids. Looked up from germline, CDR1 is SNHLY and CDR2 is FYNNEI. The receptor was isolated from an adult in good health. Sequencing used peripheral blood, obtained on day 0 of AZD1222 vaccination. This chain uses TRBV2 with TRBJ1-1, with 7 bases identical to TRBD1. CDR3 in amino acids: CASRDTGALGGNTEAFF. The CDR3 nucleotides read TGTGCCAGCAGGGATACAGGGGCCCTAGGAGGGAACACTGAAGCTTTCTTT.